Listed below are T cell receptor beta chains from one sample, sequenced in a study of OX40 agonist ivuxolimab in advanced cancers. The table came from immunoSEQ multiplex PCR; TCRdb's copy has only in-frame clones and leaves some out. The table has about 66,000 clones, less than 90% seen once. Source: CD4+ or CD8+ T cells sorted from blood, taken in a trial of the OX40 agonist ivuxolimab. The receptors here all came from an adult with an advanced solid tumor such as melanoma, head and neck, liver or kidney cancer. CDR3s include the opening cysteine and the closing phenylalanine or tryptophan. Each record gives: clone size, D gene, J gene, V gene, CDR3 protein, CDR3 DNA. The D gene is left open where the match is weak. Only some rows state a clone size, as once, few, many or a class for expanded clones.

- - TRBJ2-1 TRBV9 CASSPETVTYNEQFF TGTGCCAGCAGCCCAGAGACAGTCACCTACAATGAGCAGTTCTTC
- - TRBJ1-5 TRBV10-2 CASNSGFEQPQHF TGCGCCAGTAACTCAGGGTTTGAGCAGCCCCAGCATTTT
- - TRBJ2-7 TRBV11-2 CASSLRGGTLYF TGTGCCAGCAGCTTAAGGGGGGGGACTCTCTACTTC
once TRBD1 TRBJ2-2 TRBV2 CASLGTGGFGNTGELFF TGTGCCAGCTTAGGGACAGGGGGCTTCGGGAACACCGGGGAGCTGTTTTTT
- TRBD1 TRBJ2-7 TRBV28 CASSLTGGRHEQYF TGTGCCAGCAGTTTGACAGGGGGCCGGCACGAGCAGTACTTC
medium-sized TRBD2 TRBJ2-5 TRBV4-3 CASSQEQGGRPWETQYF TGCGCCAGCAGCCAAGAACAGGGCGGGAGGCCATGGGAGACCCAGTACTTC
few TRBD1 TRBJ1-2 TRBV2 CASSEKAGQRGYTF TGTGCCAGCAGCGAAAAGGCGGGACAGCGGGGCTACACCTTC
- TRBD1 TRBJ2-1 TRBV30 CAWTWTGSYRAYNEQFF TGTGCCTGGACCTGGACAGGGAGTTATCGAGCCTACAATGAGCAGTTCTTC
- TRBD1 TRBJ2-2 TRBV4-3 CASSHGTGGAPHGELFF TGCGCCAGCAGCCACGGAACAGGGGGCGCCCCGCACGGGGAGCTGTTTTTT
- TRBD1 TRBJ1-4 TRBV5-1 CASSQGQGEIEKLFF TGCGCCAGCAGCCAAGGACAGGGCGAGATTGAAAAACTGTTTTTT
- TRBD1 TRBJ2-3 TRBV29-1 CSVDNRGRARDTQYF TGCAGCGTTGATAACAGGGGGCGAGCTAGAGATACGCAGTATTTT
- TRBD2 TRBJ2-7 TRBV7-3 CASSLAGGPYEQYF TGTGCCAGCAGCCTAGCGGGAGGCCCCTACGAGCAGTACTTC
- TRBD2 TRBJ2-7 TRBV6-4 CASSREASYEQYF TGTGCCAGTTCGCGGGAGGCATCCTACGAGCAGTACTTC
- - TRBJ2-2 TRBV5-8 CASSSDTGAGELFF TGTGCCAGCAGCTCGGACACGGGAGCCGGGGAGCTGTTTTTT
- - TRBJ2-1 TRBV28 CASSLRGVGGPLVNNEQFF TGTGCCAGCAGTTTAAGGGGGGTCGGGGGCCCGTTGGTAAACAATGAGCAGTTCTTC
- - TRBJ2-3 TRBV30 CAWGVMVDTQYF TGTGCCTGGGGGGTTATGGTAGATACGCAGTATTTT
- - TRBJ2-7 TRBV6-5 CASSYQPSAYEQYF TGTGCCAGCAGTTACCAGCCTAGCGCCTACGAGCAGTACTTC
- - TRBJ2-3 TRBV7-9 CASSSGSQVVSDTQYF TGTGCCAGCAGCTCCGGGAGCCAGGTAGTATCAGATACGCAGTATTTT
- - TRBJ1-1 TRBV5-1 CASSPQDLGTIEAFF TGCGCCAGCAGCCCTCAAGACCTGGGAACTATTGAAGCTTTCTTT
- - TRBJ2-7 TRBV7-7 CASSLRPGQGITSGKLSYEQYF TGTGCCAGCAGCTTAAGACCGGGACAGGGGATTACTAGCGGGAAACTCTCCTACGAGCAGTACTTC
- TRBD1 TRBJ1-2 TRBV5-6 CASNNRGNYGYTF TGTGCCAGCAACAACAGGGGGAACTATGGCTACACCTTC
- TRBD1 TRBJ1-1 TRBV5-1 CASSSDREYRGAFF TGCGCCAGCAGCTCGGACAGGGAGTATAGGGGAGCTTTCTTT
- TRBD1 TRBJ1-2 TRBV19 CASSIGTGARGYTF TGTGCCAGTAGTATAGGGACAGGAGCGAGAGGCTACACCTTC
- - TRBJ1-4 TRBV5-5 CASSLAGQYNEKLFF TGTGCCAGCAGCTTGGCCGGGCAGTATAATGAAAAACTGTTTTTT
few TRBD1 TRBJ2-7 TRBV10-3 CAISTAGTGGYEQYF TGTGCCATCAGTACAGCAGGGACAGGGGGCTACGAGCAGTACTTC
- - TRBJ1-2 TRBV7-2 CASSLVGSLGTANYGYTF TGTGCCAGCAGCTTAGTCGGTTCGCTAGGTACGGCTAACTATGGCTACACCTTC
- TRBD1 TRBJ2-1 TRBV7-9 CASSLLLGQGSNEQFF TGTGCCAGCAGCCTATTACTGGGACAGGGCAGTAATGAGCAGTTCTTC
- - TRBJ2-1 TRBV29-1 CSVARGGQYNEQFF TGCAGCGTTGCACGTGGCGGACAGTACAATGAGCAGTTCTTC
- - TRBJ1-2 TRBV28 CASWKTGFYGYTF TGTGCCAGCTGGAAAACAGGGTTCTATGGCTACACCTTC
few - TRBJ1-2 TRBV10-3 CAISELKRIETANYGYTF TGTGCCATCAGTGAGTTAAAGAGAATAGAGACTGCTAACTATGGCTACACCTTC
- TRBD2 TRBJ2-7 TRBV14 CASSQARTSGSSYEQYF TGTGCCAGCAGCCAAGCCCGGACTAGCGGGAGCTCCTACGAGCAGTACTTC
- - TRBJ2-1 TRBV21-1 CASTNRFRSSKADRSYNEQFF TGTGCCAGCACCAATCGATTCAGGTCCTCAAAAGCCGATAGGTCCTACAATGAGCAGTTCTTC
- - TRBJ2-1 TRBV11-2 CASRPQGGRWGAPGNEQFF TGTGCCAGCAGACCACAGGGAGGCCGTTGGGGAGCCCCGGGCAATGAGCAGTTCTTC
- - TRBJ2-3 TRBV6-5 CASTKEGIDTQYF TGTGCCAGCACCAAAGAGGGGATTGATACGCAGTATTTT
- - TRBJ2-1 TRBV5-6 CASSSFFGDEQFF TGTGCCAGCAGCTCATTTTTCGGGGACGAGCAGTTCTTC